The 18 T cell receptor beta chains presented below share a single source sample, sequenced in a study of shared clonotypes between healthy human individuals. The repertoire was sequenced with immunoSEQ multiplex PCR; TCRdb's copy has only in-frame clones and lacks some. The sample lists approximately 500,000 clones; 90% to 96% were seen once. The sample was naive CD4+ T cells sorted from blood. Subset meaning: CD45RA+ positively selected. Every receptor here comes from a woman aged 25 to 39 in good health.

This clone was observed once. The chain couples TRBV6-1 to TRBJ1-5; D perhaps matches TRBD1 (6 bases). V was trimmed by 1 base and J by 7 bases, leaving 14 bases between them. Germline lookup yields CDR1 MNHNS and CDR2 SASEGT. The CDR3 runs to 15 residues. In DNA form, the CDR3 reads TGTGCCAGCAGTGAAGTCCGGGGGGGGCAACAGCCCCAGCATTTT. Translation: CASSEVRGGQQPQHF.

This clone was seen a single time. CDR3 coding DNA: TGTGCCAGCTCAGGGCCAGGGGGAGTCTACGAGCAGTACTTC. Protein product: CASSGPGGVYEQYF. The genes are TRBV18 and TRBJ2-7, with 7 positions matching TRBD1. This CDR3 comprises 14 residues. The germline V gene has CDR1 KGHSH and CDR2 LQKENI. V lost 5 bases, J lost 3 bases, and 7 bases stayed unmatched. The full variable domain, rest sourced from reference TRBV18 and TRBJ2-7, is NAGVMQNPRHLVRRRGQEARLRCSPMKGHSHVYWYRQLPEEGLKFMVYLQKENIIDESGMPKERFSAEFPKEGPSILRIQQVVRGDSAAYFCASSGPGGVYEQYFGPGTRLTVT.

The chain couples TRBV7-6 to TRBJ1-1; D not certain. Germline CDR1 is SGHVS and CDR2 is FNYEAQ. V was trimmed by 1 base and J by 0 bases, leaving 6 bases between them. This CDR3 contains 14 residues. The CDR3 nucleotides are TGTGCCAGCAGCTTAGTCGAGATGAACACTGAAGCTTTCTTT. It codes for CASSLVEMNTEAFF.

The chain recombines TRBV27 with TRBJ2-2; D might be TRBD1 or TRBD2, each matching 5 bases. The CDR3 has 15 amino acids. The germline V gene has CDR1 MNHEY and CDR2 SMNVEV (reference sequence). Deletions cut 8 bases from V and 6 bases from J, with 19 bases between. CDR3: CASAYSGTVAGELFF. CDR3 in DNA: TGTGCCAGCGCCTATTCCGGGACGGTGGCCGGGGAGCTGTTTTTT.

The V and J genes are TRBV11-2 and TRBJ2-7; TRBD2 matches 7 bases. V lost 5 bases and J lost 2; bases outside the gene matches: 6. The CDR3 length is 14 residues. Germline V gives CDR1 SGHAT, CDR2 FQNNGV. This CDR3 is CASSDRDYTYEQYF. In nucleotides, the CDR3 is TGTGCCAGCAGCGACCGGGACTATACCTACGAGCAGTACTTC. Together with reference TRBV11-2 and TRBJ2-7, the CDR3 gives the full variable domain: EAGVAQSPRYKIIEKRQSVAFWCNPISGHATLYWYQQILGQGPKLLIQFQNNGVVDDSQLPKDRFSAERLKGVDSTLKIQPAKLEDSAVYLCASSDRDYTYEQYFGPGTRLTVT.

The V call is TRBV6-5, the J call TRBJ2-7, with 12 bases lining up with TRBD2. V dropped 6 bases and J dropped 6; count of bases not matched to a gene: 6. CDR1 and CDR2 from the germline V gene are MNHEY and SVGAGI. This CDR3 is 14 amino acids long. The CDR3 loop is CASRRLAGVGEQYF. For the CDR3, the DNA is TGTGCCAGCAGGAGACTAGCGGGAGTCGGCGAGCAGTACTTC.

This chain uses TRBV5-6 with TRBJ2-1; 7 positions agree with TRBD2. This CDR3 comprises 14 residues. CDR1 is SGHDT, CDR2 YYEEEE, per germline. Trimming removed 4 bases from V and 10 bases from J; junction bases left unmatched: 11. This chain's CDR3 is CASSKGLPPVEQFF. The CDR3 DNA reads TGTGCCAGCAGCAAGGGACTACCTCCTGTGGAGCAGTTCTTC.

The CDR3: CASRSTGQGPPYEQYF. The CDR3 DNA follows: TGTGCCAGCAGATCCACGGGACAGGGGCCTCCCTACGAGCAGTACTTC. The chain recombines TRBV27 with TRBJ2-7, with 10 bases matching TRBD1. J gave up 2 bases and V 6 bases, and 10 bases lay outside the gene matches. Per germline, CDR1 MNHEY and CDR2 SMNVEV (reference sequence). The length of the CDR3 is 16 residues.

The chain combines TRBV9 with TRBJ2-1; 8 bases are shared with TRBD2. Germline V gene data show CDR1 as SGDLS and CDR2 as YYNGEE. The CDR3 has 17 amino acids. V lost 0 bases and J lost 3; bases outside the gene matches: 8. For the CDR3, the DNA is TGTGCCAGCAGCGTAGCGGGAGGGCCCTTAGACTACAATGAGCAGTTCTTC. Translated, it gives CASSVAGGPLDYNEQFF.

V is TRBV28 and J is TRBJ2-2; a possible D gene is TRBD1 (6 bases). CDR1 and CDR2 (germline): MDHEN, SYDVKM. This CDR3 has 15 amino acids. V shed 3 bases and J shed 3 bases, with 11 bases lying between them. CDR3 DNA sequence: TGTGCCAGCAGTTTCTTGGACAGACACACCGGGGAGCTGTTTTTT. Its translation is CASSFLDRHTGELFF.

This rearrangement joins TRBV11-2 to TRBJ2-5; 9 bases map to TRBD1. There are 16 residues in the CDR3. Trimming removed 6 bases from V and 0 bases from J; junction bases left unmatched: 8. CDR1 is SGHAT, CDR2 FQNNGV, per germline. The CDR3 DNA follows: TGTGCCAGCAGACCCTTTGGGACAGGGAACCAAGAGACCCAGTACTTC. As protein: CASRPFGTGNQETQYF.

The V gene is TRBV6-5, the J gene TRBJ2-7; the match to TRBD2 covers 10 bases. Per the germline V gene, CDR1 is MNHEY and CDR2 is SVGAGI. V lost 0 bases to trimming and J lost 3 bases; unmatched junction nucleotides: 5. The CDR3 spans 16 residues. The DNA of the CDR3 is TGTGCCAGCAGTTACTCGAGTCTAGCGGGAGTCTACGAGCAGTACTTC. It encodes CASSYSSLAGVYEQYF.

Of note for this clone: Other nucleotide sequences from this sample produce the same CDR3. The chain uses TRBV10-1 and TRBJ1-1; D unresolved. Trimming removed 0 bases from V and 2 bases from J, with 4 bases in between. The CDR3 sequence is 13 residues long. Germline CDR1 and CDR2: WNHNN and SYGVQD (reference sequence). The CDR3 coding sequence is TGCGCCAGCAGTGAGTCGGTTAACACTGAAGCTTTCTTT. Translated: CASSESVNTEAFF.

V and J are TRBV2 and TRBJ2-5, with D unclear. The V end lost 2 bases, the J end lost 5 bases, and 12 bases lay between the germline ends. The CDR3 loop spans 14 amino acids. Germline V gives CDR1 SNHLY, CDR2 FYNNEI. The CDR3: CASSESVSSETQYF. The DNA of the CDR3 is TGTGCCAGCAGTGAATCAGTTAGCAGTGAGACCCAGTACTTC.

CDR3 DNA sequence: TGTGCCAGCAGCTTCCGGGGCAGGGGGCAAATCGGGGAGCTGTTTTTT. This encodes CASSFRGRGQIGELFF. This chain connects TRBV7-9 to TRBJ2-2; 8 nucleotides agree with TRBD1. This CDR3 region has 16 residues. Germline V gene data show CDR1 as SEHNR and CDR2 as FQNEAQ (reference sequence). J was trimmed by 7 bases and V by 3 bases; bases with no gene match: 10.

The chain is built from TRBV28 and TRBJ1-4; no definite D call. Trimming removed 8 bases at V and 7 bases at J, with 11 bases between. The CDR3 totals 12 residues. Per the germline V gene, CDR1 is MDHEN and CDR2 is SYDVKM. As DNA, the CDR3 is TGTGCCAGCGGTATAGTTAGTGAAAAACTGTTTTTT. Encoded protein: CASGIVSEKLFF.

CDR3 sequence: CASSVRGTSGRSEQYF. DNA for the CDR3: TGTGCCAGCAGCGTTAGAGGGACTAGCGGGAGGAGCGAGCAGTACTTC. This chain connects TRBV7-2 to TRBJ2-7, with TRBD2 matching over 15 bases. This CDR3 spans 16 amino acids. Germline CDR1 is SGHTA and CDR2 is FQGNSA. Trimming took 5 bases from V and 6 from J; bases not matched to a gene: 8.

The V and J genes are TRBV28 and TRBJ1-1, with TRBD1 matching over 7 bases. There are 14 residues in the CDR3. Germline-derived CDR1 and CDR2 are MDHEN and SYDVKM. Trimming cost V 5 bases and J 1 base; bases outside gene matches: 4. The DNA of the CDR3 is TGTGCCAGCAGTCCGGGACAGCAGAACACTGAAGCTTTCTTT. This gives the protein CASSPGQQNTEAFF.